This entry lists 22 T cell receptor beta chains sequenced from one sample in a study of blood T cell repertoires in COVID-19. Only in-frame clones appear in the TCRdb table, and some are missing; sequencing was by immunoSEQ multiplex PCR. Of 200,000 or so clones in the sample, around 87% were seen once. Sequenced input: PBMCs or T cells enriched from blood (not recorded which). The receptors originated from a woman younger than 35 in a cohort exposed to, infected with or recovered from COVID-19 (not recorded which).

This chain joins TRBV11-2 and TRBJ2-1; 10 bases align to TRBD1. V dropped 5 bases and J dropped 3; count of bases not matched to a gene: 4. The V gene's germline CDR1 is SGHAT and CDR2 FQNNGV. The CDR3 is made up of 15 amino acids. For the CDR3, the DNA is TGTGCCAGCAGCCCTCGGACAGGGGGCTACAATGAGCAGTTCTTC. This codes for CASSPRTGGYNEQFF.

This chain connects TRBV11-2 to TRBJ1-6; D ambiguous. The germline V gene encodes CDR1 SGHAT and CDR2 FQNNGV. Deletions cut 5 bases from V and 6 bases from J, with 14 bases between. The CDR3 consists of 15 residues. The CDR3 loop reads CASSKGSGFNSPLHF. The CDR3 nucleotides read TGTGCCAGCAGCAAAGGATCGGGTTTTAATTCACCCCTCCACTTT.

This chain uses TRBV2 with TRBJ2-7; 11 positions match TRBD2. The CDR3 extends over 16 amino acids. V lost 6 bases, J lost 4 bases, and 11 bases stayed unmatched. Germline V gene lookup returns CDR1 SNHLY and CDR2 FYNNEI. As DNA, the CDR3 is TGTGCCAGCAGCCCTTGGGCTAGCGGGAGGTCTTACGAGCAGTACTTC. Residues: CASSPWASGRSYEQYF.

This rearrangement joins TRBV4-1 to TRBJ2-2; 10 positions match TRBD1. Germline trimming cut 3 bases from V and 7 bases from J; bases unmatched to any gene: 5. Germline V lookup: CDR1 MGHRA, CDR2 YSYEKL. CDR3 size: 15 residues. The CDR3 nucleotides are TGCGCCAGCAGCCACCTGACAGGGGGCATCGGGGAGCTGTTTTTT. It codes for CASSHLTGGIGELFF.

CDR3 coding DNA: TGTGCCAGCAGCTCGGGGGGGCAGAACTATGGCTACACCTTC. The encoded protein is CASSSGGQNYGYTF. The chain combines TRBV5-4 with TRBJ1-2; D is possibly TRBD1 (6 bases). Trimming pared 3 bases from V and 2 bases from J, leaving 11 bases between. The CDR3 totals 14 residues. Germline V gives CDR1 SGHNT, CDR2 YYREEE (reference sequence).

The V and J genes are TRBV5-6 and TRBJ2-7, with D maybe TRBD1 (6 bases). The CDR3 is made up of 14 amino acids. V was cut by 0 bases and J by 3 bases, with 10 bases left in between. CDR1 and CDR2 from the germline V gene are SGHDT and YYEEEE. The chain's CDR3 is CASSLVGRGYEQYF. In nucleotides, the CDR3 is TGTGCCAGCAGCTTGGTAGGCAGGGGCTACGAGCAGTACTTC.

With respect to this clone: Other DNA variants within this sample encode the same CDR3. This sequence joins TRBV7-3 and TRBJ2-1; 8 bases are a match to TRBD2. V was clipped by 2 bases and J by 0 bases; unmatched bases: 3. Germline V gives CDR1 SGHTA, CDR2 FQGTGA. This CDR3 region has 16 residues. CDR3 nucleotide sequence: TGTGCCAGCAGCTTACTCGCGGGGGGCTCCTACAATGAGCAGTTCTTC. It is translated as CASSLLAGGSYNEQFF.

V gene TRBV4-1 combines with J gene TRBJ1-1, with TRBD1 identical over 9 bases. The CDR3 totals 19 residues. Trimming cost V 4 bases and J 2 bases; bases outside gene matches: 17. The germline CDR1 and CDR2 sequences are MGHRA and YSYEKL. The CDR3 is CASSLTRDREGGGNTEAFF. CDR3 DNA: TGCGCCAGCAGCCTTACCCGGGACAGGGAAGGAGGGGGAAACACTGAAGCTTTCTTT.

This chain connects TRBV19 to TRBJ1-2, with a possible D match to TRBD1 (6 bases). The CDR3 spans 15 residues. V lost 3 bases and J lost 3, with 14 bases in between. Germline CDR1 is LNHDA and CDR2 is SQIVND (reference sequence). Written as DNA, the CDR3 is TGTGCCAGTAGTATTCTACAGGGCGCGGACTATGGCTACACCTTC. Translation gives CASSILQGADYGYTF.

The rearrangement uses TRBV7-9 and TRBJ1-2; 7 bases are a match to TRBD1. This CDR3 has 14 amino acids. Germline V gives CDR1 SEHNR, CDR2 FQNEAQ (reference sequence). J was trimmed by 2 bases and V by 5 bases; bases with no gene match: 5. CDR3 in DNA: TGTGCCAGCAGCCAACAGGACAGGAACTATGGCTACACCTTC. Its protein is CASSQQDRNYGYTF.

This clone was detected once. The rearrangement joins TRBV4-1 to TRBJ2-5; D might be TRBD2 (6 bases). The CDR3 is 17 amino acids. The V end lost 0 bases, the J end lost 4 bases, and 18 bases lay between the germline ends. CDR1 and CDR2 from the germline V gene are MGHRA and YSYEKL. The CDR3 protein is CASSQDAGRPLGETQYF. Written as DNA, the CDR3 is TGCGCCAGCAGCCAAGATGCGGGACGCCCGTTGGGAGAGACCCAGTACTTC.

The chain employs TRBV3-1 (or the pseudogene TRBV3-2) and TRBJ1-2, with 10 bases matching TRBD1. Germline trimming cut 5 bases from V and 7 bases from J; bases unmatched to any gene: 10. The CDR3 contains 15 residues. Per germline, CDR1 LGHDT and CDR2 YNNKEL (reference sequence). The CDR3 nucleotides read TGTGCCAGCAGCGCAGGGGACAGGGGCCCTCGTGGCTACACCTTC. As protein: CASSAGDRGPRGYTF.

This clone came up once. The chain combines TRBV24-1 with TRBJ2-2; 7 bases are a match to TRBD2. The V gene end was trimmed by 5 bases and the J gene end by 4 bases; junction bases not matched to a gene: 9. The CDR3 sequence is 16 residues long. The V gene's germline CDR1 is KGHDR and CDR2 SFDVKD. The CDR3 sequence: CATSGGRGEITGELFF. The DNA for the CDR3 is TGTGCCACCAGTGGAGGCCGGGGGGAGATCACCGGGGAGCTGTTTTTT.

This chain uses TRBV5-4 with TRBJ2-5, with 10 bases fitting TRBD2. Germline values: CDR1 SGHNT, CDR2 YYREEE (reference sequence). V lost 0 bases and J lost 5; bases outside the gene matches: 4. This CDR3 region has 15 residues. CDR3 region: CASSLGLAGAETQYF. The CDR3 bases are TGTGCCAGCAGCTTGGGGCTAGCGGGGGCTGAGACCCAGTACTTC.

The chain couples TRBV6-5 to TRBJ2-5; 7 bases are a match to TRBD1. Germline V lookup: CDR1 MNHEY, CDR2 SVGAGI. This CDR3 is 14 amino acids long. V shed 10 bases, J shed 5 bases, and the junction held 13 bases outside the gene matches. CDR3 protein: CATTLLTGMETQYF. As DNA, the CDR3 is TGTGCCACCACCCTATTGACAGGGATGGAGACCCAGTACTTC.

The CDR3 DNA follows: TGTGCCAGCAACTCTAGACAGGGATCCACCGGGGAGCTGTTTTTT. Protein product: CASNSRQGSTGELFF. The chain uses TRBV11-3 and TRBJ2-2, with 7 bases fitting TRBD1. Per germline, CDR1 SGHNT and CDR2 YENEEA. With V trimmed by 7 bases and J by 4 bases, 9 bases remained unmatched. The CDR3 runs 15 residues.

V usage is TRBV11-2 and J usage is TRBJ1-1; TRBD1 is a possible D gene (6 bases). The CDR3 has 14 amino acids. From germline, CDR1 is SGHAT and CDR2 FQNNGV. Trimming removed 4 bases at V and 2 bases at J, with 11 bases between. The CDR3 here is CASSSTGHNTEAFF. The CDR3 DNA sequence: TGTGCCAGCAGCTCCACGGGACACAACACTGAAGCTTTCTTT.

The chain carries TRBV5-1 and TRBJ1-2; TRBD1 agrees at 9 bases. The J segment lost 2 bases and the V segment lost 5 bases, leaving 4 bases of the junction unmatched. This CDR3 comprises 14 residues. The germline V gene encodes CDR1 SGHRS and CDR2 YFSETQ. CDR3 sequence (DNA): TGCGCCAGCAGGCCCGGGACAGGGAACTATGGCTACACCTTC. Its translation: CASRPGTGNYGYTF. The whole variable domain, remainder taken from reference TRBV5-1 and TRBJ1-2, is KAGVTQTPRYLIKTRGQQVTLSCSPISGHRSVSWYQQTPGQGLQFLFEYFSETQRNKGNFPGRFSGRQFSNSRSEMNVSTLELGDSALYLCASRPGTGNYGYTFGSGTRLTVV.

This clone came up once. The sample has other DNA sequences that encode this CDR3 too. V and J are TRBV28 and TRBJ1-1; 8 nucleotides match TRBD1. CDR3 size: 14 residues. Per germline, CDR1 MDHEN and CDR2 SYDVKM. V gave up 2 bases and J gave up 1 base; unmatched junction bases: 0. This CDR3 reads CASSLGQGNTEAFF. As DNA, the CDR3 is TGTGCCAGCAGTTTAGGACAGGGGAACACTGAAGCTTTCTTT.

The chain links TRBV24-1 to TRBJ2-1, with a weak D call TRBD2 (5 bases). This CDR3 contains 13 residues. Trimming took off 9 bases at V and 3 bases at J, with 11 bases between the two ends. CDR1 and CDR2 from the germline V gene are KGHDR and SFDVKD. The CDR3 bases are TGTGCCACCTCCGAGGGCTACTACAATGAGCAGTTCTTC. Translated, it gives CATSEGYYNEQFF.

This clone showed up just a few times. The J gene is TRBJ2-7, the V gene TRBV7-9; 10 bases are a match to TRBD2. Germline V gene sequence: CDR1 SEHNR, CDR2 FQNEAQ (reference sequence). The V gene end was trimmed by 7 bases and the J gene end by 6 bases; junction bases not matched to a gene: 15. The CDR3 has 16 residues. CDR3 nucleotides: TGTGCCAGCACCCTTACTATGGGACTAGCGTACATCGAGCAGTACTTC. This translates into CASTLTMGLAYIEQYF. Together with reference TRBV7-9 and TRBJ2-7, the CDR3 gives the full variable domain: DTGVSQNPRHKITKRGQNVTFRCDPISEHNRLYWYRQTLGQGPEFLTYFQNEAQLEKSRLLSDRFSAERPKGSFSTLEIQRTEQGDSAMYLCASTLTMGLAYIEQYFGPGTRLTVT.

The CDR3 DNA is TGTGCCAGCAGCTCGGGACACGGAAACACTGAAGCTTTCTTT. This encodes CASSSGHGNTEAFF. This chain joins TRBV7-8 and TRBJ1-1; TRBD1 might be the D (6 bases). The V end was cut by 4 bases, the J end by 2 bases, with 11 bases between. Germline V gene sequence: CDR1 SGHVS, CDR2 FQNEAQ. The CDR3 sequence is 14 residues long.